The rows below give T cell receptor beta chains drawn from one sample of a study of T cell responses to AZD1222 COVID-19 vaccine. Profiling relied on immunoSEQ multiplex PCR, and the TCRdb table lists in-frame clones only, not all of them. The sample shows 150,000 or so clones, about 93% of them seen only once. Sequencing was performed on peripheral blood, taken on day 0 of AZD1222 vaccination. These receptors were obtained from an adult in good health. Both conserved end residues are part of each CDR3. The D gene is left open where the match is weak. The size field is filled for only some rows; it gives once, few, many or a size class.

v_call	j_call	clone_size	d_call	cdr3_nt	cdr3_aa
TRBV27	TRBJ2-7	NA	TRBD2	TGTGCCATCCGCCGAAAAGCGGGGACCTACGAGCAGTACTTC	CAIRRKAGTYEQYF
TRBV6-5	TRBJ1-6	NA	NA	TGTGCCAGCATCCAGGGGCTCTCACCCCTCCACTTT	CASIQGLSPLHF
TRBV5-1	TRBJ1-1	NA	NA	TGCGCCAGCAGCACGGGAGCGGCGATGAACACTGAAGCTTTCTTT	CASSTGAAMNTEAFF
TRBV29-1	TRBJ2-1	NA	NA	TGCAGCGTTGAAGGGGTAGGGTCCTACAATGAGCAGTTCTTC	CSVEGVGSYNEQFF
TRBV5-1	TRBJ1-1	NA	NA	TGCGCCAGCAGCTTGTTTCAGGAAACTGAAGCTTTCTTT	CASSLFQETEAFF
TRBV9	TRBJ2-3	NA	NA	TGTGCCAGCAGCGTTTCAGGGCGTTCAGATACGCAGTATTTT	CASSVSGRSDTQYF
TRBV3-1/TRBV3-2	TRBJ2-7	NA	NA	TGTGCCAGCAGCCAGGACATCCCCTCCTACGAGCAGTACTTC	CASSQDIPSYEQYF
TRBV4-2	TRBJ1-6	NA	NA	TGTGCCAGCAGCCTGATTACCTTGGATTCACCCCTCCACTTT	CASSLITLDSPLHF
TRBV7-9	TRBJ2-5	NA	NA	TGTGCCAGCAGCTTATATAGGGGGGAAGAGACCCAGTACTTC	CASSLYRGEETQYF
TRBV3-1/TRBV3-2	TRBJ2-3	NA	NA	TGTGCCAGCAGCCAAACCCCGACGTCAAATACGCAGTATTTT	CASSQTPTSNTQYF
TRBV5-6	TRBJ1-4	NA	NA	TGTGCCAGCAGCTTAGGGGAAAAACTGTTTTTT	CASSLGEKLFF
TRBV7-8	TRBJ2-7	NA	NA	TGTGCCAGCAGCCCGTGGACAGCGCAAAACTCCTACGAGCAGTACTTC	CASSPWTAQNSYEQYF
TRBV5-6	TRBJ2-3	NA	TRBD1	TGTGCCAGCAAACCGGGACAGGGTTGGACAGATACGCAGTATTTT	CASKPGQGWTDTQYF
TRBV19	TRBJ1-5	NA	NA	TGTGCCAGTAGTATGCAAGGGTTTAGCAATCAGCCCCAGCATTTT	CASSMQGFSNQPQHF
TRBV5-1	TRBJ1-3	NA	NA	TGCGCCAGCAGCTTGCGAGGCTCTGGAAACACCATATATTTT	CASSLRGSGNTIYF
TRBV3-1/TRBV3-2	TRBJ2-7	NA	NA	TGTGCCAGCAGCCGAGTAGCGGCTTCCTACGAGCAGTACTTC	CASSRVAASYEQYF
TRBV29-1	TRBJ2-3	NA	TRBD2	TGCAGCGTTAGAAGCGGGGCGGCAGATACGCAGTATTTT	CSVRSGAADTQYF
TRBV30	TRBJ2-7	NA	TRBD1	TGTGCCTGGAGTAGGGGGACAGCACGGTACGAGCAGTACTTC	CAWSRGTARYEQYF
TRBV7-9	TRBJ2-7	NA	TRBD1	TGTGCCAGCATCCTGGAACAGGGGGCGTACGAGCAGTACTTC	CASILEQGAYEQYF
TRBV5-1	TRBJ2-7	NA	NA	TGCGCCAGCAGCTTGGAGAGCGGCGGCAAACCGTCCAGCTACGAGCAGTACTTC	CASSLESGGKPSSYEQYF
TRBV7-2	TRBJ2-7	many	TRBD2	TGTGCCAGCAGCTCCAATAGCGGGGGGTCTTACGAGCAGTACTTC	CASSSNSGGSYEQYF
TRBV7-3	TRBJ2-3	NA	NA	TGTGCCAGCAGCTTCGCGGGATACGACGCAGATACGCAGTATTTT	CASSFAGYDADTQYF
TRBV13	TRBJ2-7	NA	TRBD1	TGTGCCAGCAGCACTCGGGACAGATCCTACGAGCAGTACTTC	CASSTRDRSYEQYF
TRBV6-5	TRBJ1-2	NA	NA	TGTGCCAGCAGTTCCACTAACTATGGCTACACCTTC	CASSSTNYGYTF
TRBV15	TRBJ1-2	NA	NA	TGTGCCACCAGCAGTCAAAACTATGGCTACACCTTC	CATSSQNYGYTF
TRBV19	TRBJ2-5	NA	TRBD1	TGTGCCAGTAGCGAAAGGGACAGCGCCCAAGAGACCCAGTACTTC	CASSERDSAQETQYF
TRBV30	TRBJ2-5	NA	NA	TGTGCCTGGAGTAACCCAGGGGGGGAGACCCAGTACTTC	CAWSNPGGETQYF
TRBV2	TRBJ1-1	NA	TRBD1	TGTGCCAGCATGAGGACAGGGGTAGTAACTTTCTTT	CASMRTGVVTFF
TRBV21-1	TRBJ2-5	NA	NA	TGTGCCAGCCCCCGCGGGGACCTCCAAGAGACCCAGTACTTC	CASPRGDLQETQYF
TRBV3-1/TRBV3-2	TRBJ2-3	NA	NA	TGTGCCAGCAGCCAAGCTCGTATGTTAACGCAGTATTTT	CASSQARMLTQYF
TRBV7-2	TRBJ2-5	NA	TRBD2	TGTGCCAGCAGCCCCTTGGGGGGGATCCAAGAGACCCAGTACTTC	CASSPLGGIQETQYF
TRBV6-5	TRBJ1-2	NA	NA	TGTGCCAGCAGTTACTCCGGGTATGGCTACACCTTC	CASSYSGYGYTF
TRBV7-8	TRBJ2-2	NA	NA	TGTGCCAGCAGCCAACTATTGAGTTATACTCCCGGGGAGCTGTTTTTT	CASSQLLSYTPGELFF
TRBV19	TRBJ2-7	NA	NA	TGTGCCAGTAGTCGGGGAGACTACGAGCAGTACTTC	CASSRGDYEQYF
TRBV7-7	TRBJ2-5	NA	NA	TGTGCCAGCAGCTTATACGGGACTCTACAAGAGACCCAGTACTTC	CASSLYGTLQETQYF
TRBV11-2	TRBJ2-7	NA	NA	TGTGCCAGCAGCTTAGTCCCAGGGAACTACTACGAGCAGTACTTC	CASSLVPGNYYEQYF
TRBV25-1	TRBJ1-5	NA	NA	TGTGCCAGCAGTGGATACCGGGTGCAGCTATCCTTCCATCAGCCCCAGCATTTT	CASSGYRVQLSFHQPQHF
TRBV6-5	TRBJ1-2	NA	NA	TGTGCCAGCAGCGGAACGGATTTTCGTGGCTACACCTTC	CASSGTDFRGYTF
TRBV3-1/TRBV3-2	TRBJ1-3	NA	NA	TGTGCCAGCAGCCAAGGACAGGCTAGGAACACCATATATTTT	CASSQGQARNTIYF
TRBV11-2	TRBJ2-2	NA	NA	TGTGCCAGCAGCTTACGGGGGGCCCGGGACCGGGGCGCCGGGGAGCTGTTTTTT	CASSLRGARDRGAGELFF
TRBV19	TRBJ1-1	NA	NA	TGTGCCAGTACTTCTAGGGGGGCCAGGTCGTCTGAAGCTTTCTTT	CASTSRGARSSEAFF
TRBV11-2	TRBJ1-4	NA	TRBD1	TGTGCCAGCAGCAGGACCGGGACAGGGGACATTAATGAAAAACTGTTTTTT	CASSRTGTGDINEKLFF
TRBV19	TRBJ2-3	NA	TRBD2	TGTGCCAGTAGCTTGACTAGCGGGGGGATCACAGATACGCAGTATTTT	CASSLTSGGITDTQYF
TRBV6-1	TRBJ1-2	NA	NA	TGTGCCAGCAGTGAAGTCGGATGGGGCTATGGCTACACCTTC	CASSEVGWGYGYTF
TRBV2	TRBJ2-5	NA	NA	TGTGCCACCAAATTTGGGCTCCAGGGGTACCAAGAGACCCAGTACTTC	CATKFGLQGYQETQYF
TRBV2	TRBJ2-5	NA	TRBD2	TGTGCCAGCGAACTTAGCGGGAGCTCAGGGTCCCAGTACTTC	CASELSGSSGSQYF
TRBV2	TRBJ1-2	NA	NA	TGTGCCAGCAGTGAAGGGAATGGACCAACTAACTATGGCTACACCTTC	CASSEGNGPTNYGYTF
TRBV2	TRBJ2-2	NA	NA	TGTGCCAGCACCATTGGGGTGGGCCCCGGGGAGCTGTTTTTT	CASTIGVGPGELFF
TRBV18	TRBJ1-4	NA	TRBD1	TGTGCCAGCTCCTCGGACAGGGATGCAACTAATGAAAAACTGTTTTTT	CASSSDRDATNEKLFF
TRBV15	TRBJ2-3	NA	NA	TGTGCCACCAGCAGACGGACAGCTAGCACAGATACGCAGTATTTT	CATSRRTASTDTQYF
TRBV13	TRBJ2-1	NA	TRBD2	TGTGCCAGCAGCCCCCCGCGGGTAGCGGGACGGAGCTCCTACAATGAGCAGTTCTTC	CASSPPRVAGRSSYNEQFF
TRBV7-8	TRBJ1-6	few	NA	TGTGCCAGCAGCTTAGGACGGGATAATTCACCCCTCCACTTT	CASSLGRDNSPLHF